The 24 T cell receptor beta chains presented below share a single source sample, sequenced in a study of CD4+ T cells in melanoma. This table comes from immunoSEQ multiplex PCR, and its TCRdb copy is limited to in-frame clones, with some not included. Altogether roughly 19,000 clones are present, 78% being singletons, with the ten largest covering 9.7%. These receptors were collected from a human donor with melanoma.

Of note for this clone: Its ends do not fully match the called genes, so a read error is possible. Other DNA variants within this sample encode the same CDR3. The chain joins TRBV2 to TRBJ1-2; no clear D gene. CDR1 and CDR2 from the germline V gene are SNHLY and FYNNEI. This CDR3 is 16 amino acids long. In nucleotides, the CDR3 is TGTGCCAGCAGAGGGAGACGTTACCGCGGTGTCTATGGTTACACCTTC. Its protein is CASRGRRYRGVYGYTF.

The rearrangement joins TRBV5-1 to TRBJ1-1; TRBD1 might be the D (5 bases). The V end was cut by 5 bases, the J end by 1 base, with 9 bases between. This CDR3 has 13 amino acids. Germline V lookup: CDR1 SGHRS, CDR2 YFSETQ. DNA for the CDR3: TGCGCCAGCAGAATTGGGGCGAACACTGAAGCTTTCTTT. It specifies CASRIGANTEAFF.

The chain is built from TRBV6-5 and TRBJ2-7, with TRBD2 matching 12 bases. Germline lookup yields CDR1 MNHEY and CDR2 SVGAGI. Germline trimming cut 5 bases from V and 7 bases from J; bases unmatched to any gene: 9. The CDR3 loop spans 15 amino acids. The CDR3 nucleotides are TGTGCCAGCAGTCAAACCGGGACTAGCGGGTTTGAGCAGTACTTC. Residues: CASSQTGTSGFEQYF.

In nucleotides, the CDR3 is TGTGCCAGCAGTTTATGGGTGGGGGACACCCGAAAGGGGCAGTACTTC. Its protein is CASSLWVGDTRKGQYF. V gene TRBV27 combines with J gene TRBJ2-7; tentatively, D is TRBD1 (6 bases). Germline V lookup: CDR1 MNHEY, CDR2 SMNVEV (reference sequence). V lost 1 base to trimming and J lost 9 bases, with 22 bases between them. The CDR3 totals 16 residues.

The rearrangement joins TRBV14 to TRBJ1-6, with D perhaps TRBD1 (6 bases). Germline V CDR1 and CDR2: SGHDN, FVKESK. This CDR3 comprises 14 residues. Trimming stripped 2 bases from V and 8 bases from J, with 10 bases between. CDR3 DNA: TGTGCCAGCAGCCAATCACAGGGAGATTCACCCCTCCACTTT. Translating it yields CASSQSQGDSPLHF.

The chain has TRBV6-5 and TRBJ2-7, with 7 nucleotides matching TRBD1. The germline V gene encodes CDR1 MNHEY and CDR2 SVGAGI. Germline trimming cut 4 bases from V and 11 bases from J; bases unmatched to any gene: 8. The CDR3 spans 12 residues. As DNA, the CDR3 is TGTGCCAGCAGTTTCAACAGGGGACCTAAGTACTTC. Protein sequence: CASSFNRGPKYF.

The chain links TRBV5-6 to TRBJ1-2; D unresolved. V lost 4 bases, J lost 6 bases, and 10 bases lay in between. Per the germline V gene, CDR1 is SGHDT and CDR2 is YYEEEE. There are 12 residues in the CDR3. The CDR3 reads CASSRKPDGYTF. CDR3 nucleotide sequence: TGTGCCAGCAGCCGAAAGCCGGATGGCTACACCTTC.

This clone was seen a single time. The germline gene is not matched at one end of the junction; a read error may be the cause. The same CDR3 also results from other DNA sequences found in this sample. The genes are TRBV5-1 and TRBJ2-1, with TRBD2 as a possible D gene (7 bases). Looked up from germline, CDR1 is SGHRS and CDR2 is YFSETQ. The length of the CDR3 is 17 residues. The CDR3 nucleotides are TGCGCCAGCAGCTTGGCCTCAGGGGCGGGGGCGGCAAATGAGCAATTCTTC. As protein: CASSLASGAGAANEQFF.

This clone is a singleton in its sample. This chain connects TRBV4-1 to TRBJ1-1; D is perhaps TRBD1 (5 bases). The CDR3 loop spans 16 amino acids. The V gene's germline CDR1 is MGHRA and CDR2 YSYEKL. Trimming took off 0 bases at V and 0 bases at J, with 11 bases between the two ends. The CDR3 DNA is TGCGCCAGCAGCCAAGAAGGGGCAGGGATGAACACTGAAGCTTTCTTT. It encodes CASSQEGAGMNTEAFF.

The V and J genes are TRBV5-1 and TRBJ2-2, with D perhaps matching TRBD1 or TRBD2 (5 bases each). Germline-derived CDR1 and CDR2 are SGHRS and YFSETQ. The CDR3 contains 15 residues. V was clipped by 1 base and J by 5 bases, with 12 bases between them. The CDR3 spells CASSLTRAGTGELFF. CDR3 DNA: TGCGCCAGCAGCTTGACCAGGGCGGGTACCGGGGAGCTGTTTTTT.

J is TRBJ1-2 and V is TRBV7-9; D unresolved. Between the trimmed V and J ends, which lost 8 bases and 8 bases, there was a span of 12 bases. The length of the CDR3 is 11 residues. CDR1 is SEHNR, CDR2 FQNEAQ, per germline (reference sequence). CDR3 nucleotide sequence: TGTGCCAGCGCGGACCTGCAGGGCTACACCTTC. The encoded protein is CASADLQGYTF.

The chain carries TRBV7-2 and TRBJ1-2, with D perhaps TRBD1 (5 bases). The CDR3 spans 14 residues. CDR1 is SGHTA and CDR2 is FQGNSA in the germline V gene. With 1 base removed from V and 3 bases from J, the gap between germline ends came to 9 bases. The CDR3 DNA reads as TGTGCCAGCAGCTTAGTTCGGGACTACTATGGCTACACCTTC. Encoded protein: CASSLVRDYYGYTF.

The chain recombines TRBV4-1 with TRBJ2-1; possible D gene TRBD1, 5 bases. The CDR3 extends over 18 amino acids. Germline values: CDR1 MGHRA, CDR2 YSYEKL. V lost 3 bases and J 0 bases, leaving 18 bases between the germline ends. The CDR3 coding sequence is TGCGCCAGCAGCCAGACCCGACTGGGGCGAAGCTCCTACAATGAGCAGTTCTTC. Its protein is CASSQTRLGRSSYNEQFF.

The chain employs TRBV9 and TRBJ2-2, with 9 nucleotides matching TRBD1. After removal of 3 bases from V and 4 bases from J, the junction contained 7 bases not matched to a gene. The CDR3 contains 16 residues. Per the germline V gene, CDR1 is SGDLS and CDR2 is YYNGEE. The CDR3 DNA reads TGTGCCAGCAGCGCACAGGGGGCGCGGACCACCGGGGAGCTGTTTTTT. Its translation is CASSAQGARTTGELFF. Combining the CDR3 with reference TRBV9 and TRBJ2-2 gives the whole variable domain DSGVTQTPKHLITATGQRVTLRCSPRSGDLSVYWYQQSLDQGLQFLIQYYNGEERAKGNILERFSAQQFPDLHSELNLSSLELGDSALYFCASSAQGARTTGELFFGEGSRLTVL.

The genes are TRBV6-5 and TRBJ2-7, with TRBD1 matching 9 bases. With V trimmed by 0 bases and J by 8 bases, 8 bases remained unmatched. Germline V CDR1 and CDR2: MNHEY, SVGAGI. The CDR3 loop spans 15 amino acids. The CDR3 protein is CASSYSPGQGAKQYF. CDR3 sequence (DNA): TGTGCCAGCAGTTACTCTCCGGGACAGGGAGCCAAGCAGTACTTC.

The chain joins TRBV6-1 to TRBJ2-3, with 7 bases aligning to TRBD1. V lost 6 bases, J lost 5 bases, and 5 bases stayed unmatched. Per germline, CDR1 MNHNS and CDR2 SASEGT. This CDR3 region has 13 residues. The DNA of the CDR3 is TGTGCCAGCAGGCTACAGGGGAAAGATACGCAGTATTTT. Residues: CASRLQGKDTQYF.

This chain links TRBV5-1 with TRBJ2-3; 10 nucleotides agree with TRBD2. The CDR3 is made up of 16 amino acids. After removal of 4 bases from V and 1 base from J, the junction contained 6 bases not matched to a gene. Germline V gene lookup returns CDR1 SGHRS and CDR2 YFSETQ. CDR3 amino acids: CASSQAGGRGTDTQYF. CDR3 in DNA: TGCGCCAGCAGCCAAGCGGGGGGGAGGGGCACAGATACGCAGTATTTT.

The V and J genes are TRBV5-8 and TRBJ1-1; 9 bases are shared with TRBD1. Trimming removed 3 bases from V and 4 bases from J; junction bases left unmatched: 4. CDR3 length equals 14 residues. Germline V gene data show CDR1 as SGHTS and CDR2 as YDEGEE. The CDR3 coding sequence is TGTGCCAGCAGCTCCGGGACAGGGATCACTGAAGCTTTCTTT. Its translation: CASSSGTGITEAFF.

The chain uses TRBV7-8 and TRBJ2-7, with D perhaps matching TRBD1 (7 bases). This CDR3 comprises 17 residues. The germline V gene has CDR1 SGHVS and CDR2 FQNEAQ. The germline V and J ends were trimmed by 1 base and 6 bases, with 22 bases remaining between them. The CDR3 sequence is CASSLGGGRVGGSEQYF. The CDR3 nucleotides read TGTGCCAGCAGCTTAGGAGGGGGCAGGGTCGGGGGATCCGAGCAGTACTTC. Combining the CDR3 with reference TRBV7-8 and TRBJ2-7 gives the whole variable domain GAGVSQSPRYKVAKRGQDVALRCDPISGHVSLFWYQQALGQGPEFLTYFQNEAQLDKSGLPSDRFFAERPEGSVSTLKIQRTQQEDSAVYLCASSLGGGRVGGSEQYFGPGTRLTVT.

This clone appeared a single time. The gene calls are TRBV5-1 and TRBJ2-7; tentative D call: TRBD2 (5 bases). Trimming cost V 0 bases and J 6 bases, with 16 bases left between them. CDR1 and CDR2 from the germline V gene are SGHRS and YFSETQ. CDR3 length equals 15 residues. The CDR3 loop is CASSLGGQTVSEQYF. CDR3 nucleotides: TGCGCCAGCAGCTTGGGCGGGCAGACTGTGTCCGAGCAGTACTTC.

Note on this clone: This same CDR3 is encoded by further DNA sequences in the sample. The CDR3 sequence is CASSPGLRETQYF. The CDR3 coding sequence is TGTGCCAGCTCGCCGGGACTAAGAGAGACCCAGTACTTC. This sequence joins TRBV18 and TRBJ2-5, with 7 bases identical to TRBD2. The germline V gene has CDR1 KGHSH and CDR2 LQKENI. The CDR3 covers 13 residues. The trim removed 6 bases at V and 4 bases at J, leaving 5 bases unmatched.

V usage is TRBV2 and J usage is TRBJ2-6; D ambiguous. V was cut by 0 bases and J by 7 bases, with 10 bases left in between. The CDR3 spans 15 residues. Germline V gives CDR1 SNHLY, CDR2 FYNNEI. The CDR3 DNA is TGTGCCAGCAGTGAAGCGGGCGAAGGAGCCAACGTCCTGACTTTC. It yields the protein CASSEAGEGANVLTF.

The J gene is TRBJ2-4, the V gene TRBV28, with D tentatively TRBD2 (6 bases). The CDR3 runs 14 residues. Germline loops: CDR1 MDHEN, CDR2 SYDVKM. Trimming removed 5 bases from V and 4 bases from J, with 12 bases in between. The CDR3 is CASSISGTKNIQYF. The CDR3 DNA reads TGTGCCAGCAGTATTAGCGGCACAAAAAACATTCAGTACTTC.

The chain uses TRBV4-1 and TRBJ1-4; no reliable D call. Germline assignment: CDR1 MGHRA and CDR2 YSYEKL. CDR3 size: 14 residues. The ends were cut back, 1 base at V and 6 bases at J, with 9 bases in the middle. CDR3 protein: CASSQAVVDEKLFF. The DNA for the CDR3 is TGCGCCAGCAGCCAAGCGGTGGTGGATGAAAAACTGTTTTTT.